This T cell receptor beta chain was identified in a study of T-cell memory formation after mild COVID-19 (dated by TCRdb to the early 2020s). For the wider study: TCR sequence clusters from the two donors were largely donor specific. In a couple of donors, T-cell clones that expanded and contracted after mild COVID-19 were followed by sequencing TCRalpha and TCRbeta repertoires longitudinally. The cohort comprised two young, previously healthy adult volunteers, one female and one male. Points the paper makes about the study in general: Contracting CD4+ clones appeared mostly in the CM and EM memory subsets, whereas CD8+ clones were enriched in EMRA. The second-wave clones that peaked on day 37 were not confirmed to be SARS-CoV-2 specific. Balanced CD4/CD8 phenotypes were observed for clones contracting from day 15 to 85, whereas a bias towards CD4+ was observed for a second wave of clones expanding from day 15 to 37. Only a couple of mild cases were covered by the study, and larger cohorts that include severe cases with pre-infection samples were considered necessary. Some responding clones were detected in pre-infection memory, suggesting pre-existing cross-reactive memory T cells joined the SARS-CoV-2 response.

These reads were obtained on an Illumina NovaSeq 6000. cDNA libraries for TCRalpha and TCRbeta were prepared by 5'RACE using constant-segment primers, with sample barcodes and unique molecular identifiers added. Trizol reagent was used to extract RNA from every sample. The libraries were amplified in two PCR steps, and the second step added a second sample barcode and Illumina TruSeq adapters. The libraries were sequenced on an Illumina NovaSeq using 2 x 150 bp paired-end reads. In the source study's methods: The reads were demultiplexed and collapsed into UMI-guided consensus sequences using migec v1.2.7. Using mixcr v2.1.11, UMI consensuses were aligned to TRA and TRB V and J templates and then assembled into clonotypes. Clonotypes were classified as expanded or contracted when called significant by both edgeR and NoisET, with noise models trained on biological replicates. For edgeR calls, a false discovery rate-adjusted p below 0.01 and a log2 fold-change threshold of 1 were applied. As an exploratory analysis of dynamics, max-normalized trajectories of the 1000 most abundant clonotypes were examined by PCA with hierarchical clustering. The CD4 or CD8 phenotype of responding clones was assigned using the separately sequenced CD4+ and CD8+ repertoires. Clones were called with MiXCR by TCRdb after fastp trimmed the public reads at Q25, and only in-frame beta chains were retained. Here each entry gathers all rows of one CDR3 protein and keeps the most common genes and DNA. The V and J calls and clone size are TCRdb's, not the authors'. The sample profile shows about 560,000 distinct CDR3 sequences; approximately 15% of them were found once. The ten top clones hold about 8.6% of the sample.

A note on this clonotype: The clone's antigen remains unknown. No clone much larger than this one lies a single base away; base qualities are absent.

V is clipped by 3 bases and J by 1 base, and the sequence between their germline boundaries is 12 bases long. Sequences KGHDR (CDR1) and SFDVKD (CDR2) are obtained from the germline V gene. The CDR3 holds 15 amino acids from the cysteine to the phenylalanine. The CDR3 DNA has 45 bases and is translated from base 1. PBMCs were isolated by Ficoll-Paque density gradient centrifugation. This receptor was obtained from an adult woman who had mild COVID-19 (a few samples of this study predate the infection). The sample titles of this study are shuffled in the database, so cell type and time point are left out; the donor was told from shared clones. The V and J genes are TRBV24-1 and TRBJ2-7; the D gene assignment is ambiguous. Source material: PBMCs or a T cell subset sorted from them (not recorded which). DNA sequence: TGTGCCACCAGTGATCCTCGGACCGAGTCCTACGAGCAGTACTTC. Its amino acids are CATSDPRTESYEQYF.